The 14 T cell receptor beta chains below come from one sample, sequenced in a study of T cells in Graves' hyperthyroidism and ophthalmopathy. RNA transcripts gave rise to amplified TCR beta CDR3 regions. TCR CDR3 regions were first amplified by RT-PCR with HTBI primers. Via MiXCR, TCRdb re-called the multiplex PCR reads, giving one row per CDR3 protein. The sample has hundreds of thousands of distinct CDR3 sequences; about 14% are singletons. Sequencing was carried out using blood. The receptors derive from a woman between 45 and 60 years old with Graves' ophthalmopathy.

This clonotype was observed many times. The CDR3 DNA reads TGCAGTGCTAGTCGGGGCGGATGGACTGAAGCTTTCTTT. Translating it yields CSASRGGWTEAFF. The genes are TRBV20-1 and TRBJ1-1; a weak D match, TRBD1 (5 bases). Germline V CDR1 and CDR2: DFQATT, SNEGSKA (reference sequence). The CDR3 has 13 residues. Between the trimmed V and J ends, which lost 3 bases and 5 bases, there was a span of 13 bases.

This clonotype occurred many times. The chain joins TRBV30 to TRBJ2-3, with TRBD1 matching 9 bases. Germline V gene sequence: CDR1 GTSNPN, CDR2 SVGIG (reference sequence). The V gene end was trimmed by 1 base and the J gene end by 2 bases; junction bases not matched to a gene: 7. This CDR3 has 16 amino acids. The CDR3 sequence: CAWSDRGRTPTDTQYF. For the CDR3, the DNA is TGTGCCTGGAGTGACAGGGGGCGCACCCCCACAGATACGCAGTATTTT.

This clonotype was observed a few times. CDR3 region: CASSYAGGNTGELFF. The DNA for the CDR3 is TGTGCCAGCAGTTACGCGGGGGGGAACACCGGGGAGCTGTTTTTT. The chain is built from TRBV6-1 and TRBJ2-2; 8 bases agree with TRBD2. CDR3 size: 15 residues. Germline V gene lookup returns CDR1 MNHNS and CDR2 SASEGT. Trimming cost V 5 bases and J 1 base; bases outside gene matches: 3.

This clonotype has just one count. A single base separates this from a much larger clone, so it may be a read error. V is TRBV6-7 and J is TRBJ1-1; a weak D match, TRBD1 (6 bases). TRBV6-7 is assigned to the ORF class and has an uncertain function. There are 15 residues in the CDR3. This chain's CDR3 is CPSSYRQSGATEAFF. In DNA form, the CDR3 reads TGTCCCAGCAGTTACCGACAATCAGGGGCCACTGAAGCTTTCTTT.

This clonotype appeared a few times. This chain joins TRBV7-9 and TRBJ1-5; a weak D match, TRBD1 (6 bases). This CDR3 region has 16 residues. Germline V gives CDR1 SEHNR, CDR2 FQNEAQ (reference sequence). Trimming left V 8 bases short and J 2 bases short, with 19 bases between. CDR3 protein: CASQEGGNGGNQPQHF. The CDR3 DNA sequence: TGTGCCAGCCAAGAGGGGGGAAATGGGGGCAATCAGCCCCAGCATTTT.

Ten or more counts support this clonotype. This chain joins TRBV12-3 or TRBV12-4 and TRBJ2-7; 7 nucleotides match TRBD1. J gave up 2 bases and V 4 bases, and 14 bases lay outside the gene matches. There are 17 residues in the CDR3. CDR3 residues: CASSSRKTGTEAYEQYF. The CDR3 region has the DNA TGTGCCAGCAGTTCTCGAAAAACCGGGACAGAAGCCTACGAGCAGTACTTC.

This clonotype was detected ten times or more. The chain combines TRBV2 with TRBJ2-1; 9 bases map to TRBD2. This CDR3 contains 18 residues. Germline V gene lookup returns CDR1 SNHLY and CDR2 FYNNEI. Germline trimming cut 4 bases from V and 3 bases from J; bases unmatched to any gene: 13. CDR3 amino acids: CASSANRREGWYYNEQFF. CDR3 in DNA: TGTGCCAGCAGTGCCAATCGGCGGGAGGGCTGGTACTACAATGAGCAGTTCTTC.

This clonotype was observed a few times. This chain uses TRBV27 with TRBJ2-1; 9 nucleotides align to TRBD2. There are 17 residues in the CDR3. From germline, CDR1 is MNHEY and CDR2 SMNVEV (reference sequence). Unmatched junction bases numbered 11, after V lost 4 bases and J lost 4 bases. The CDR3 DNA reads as TGTGCCAGCAGTTCCCCTAGCGGGATCAGAGGTTACAATGAGCAGTTCTTC. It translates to CASSSPSGIRGYNEQFF.

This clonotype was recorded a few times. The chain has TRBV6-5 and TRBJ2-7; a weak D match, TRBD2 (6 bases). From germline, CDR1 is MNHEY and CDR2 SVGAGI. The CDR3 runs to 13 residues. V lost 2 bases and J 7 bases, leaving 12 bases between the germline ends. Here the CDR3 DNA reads TGTGCCAGCAGTTACGGAGGGGCTGGGGAGCAGTACTTC. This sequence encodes CASSYGGAGEQYF.

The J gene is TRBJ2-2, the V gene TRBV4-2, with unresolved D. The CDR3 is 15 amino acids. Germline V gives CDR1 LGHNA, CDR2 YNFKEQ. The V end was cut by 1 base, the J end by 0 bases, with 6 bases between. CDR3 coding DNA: TGTGCCAGCAGCCAAGTTTCAGCGAACACCGGGGAGCTGTTTTTT. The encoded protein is CASSQVSANTGELFF.

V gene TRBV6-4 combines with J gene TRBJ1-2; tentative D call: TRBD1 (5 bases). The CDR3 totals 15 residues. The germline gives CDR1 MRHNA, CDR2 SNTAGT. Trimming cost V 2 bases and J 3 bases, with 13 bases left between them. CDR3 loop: CASSDVGGGDYGYTF. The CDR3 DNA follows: TGTGCCAGCAGTGACGTTGGGGGTGGTGACTATGGCTACACCTTC.

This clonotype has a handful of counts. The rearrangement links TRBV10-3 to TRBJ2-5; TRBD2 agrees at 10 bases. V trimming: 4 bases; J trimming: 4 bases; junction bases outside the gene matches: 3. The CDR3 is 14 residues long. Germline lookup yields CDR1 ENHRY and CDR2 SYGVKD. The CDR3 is CAISASSGGETQYF. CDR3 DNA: TGTGCCATCAGTGCCTCTAGCGGGGGAGAGACCCAGTACTTC.

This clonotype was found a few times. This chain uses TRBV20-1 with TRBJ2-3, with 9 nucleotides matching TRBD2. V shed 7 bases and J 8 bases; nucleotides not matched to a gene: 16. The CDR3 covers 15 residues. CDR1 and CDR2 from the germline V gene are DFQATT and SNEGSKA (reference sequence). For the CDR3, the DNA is TGCAGTGTTAAGACTAGCGGTGGATCGGGTGTTACGCAGTATTTT. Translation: CSVKTSGGSGVTQYF.

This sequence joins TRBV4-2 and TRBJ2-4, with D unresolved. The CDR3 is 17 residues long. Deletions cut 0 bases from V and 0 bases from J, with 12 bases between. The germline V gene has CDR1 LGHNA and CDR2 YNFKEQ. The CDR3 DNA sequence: TGTGCCAGCAGCCAAGAAAGGCAGGCCTTAGCCAAAAACATTCAGTACTTC. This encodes CASSQERQALAKNIQYF.